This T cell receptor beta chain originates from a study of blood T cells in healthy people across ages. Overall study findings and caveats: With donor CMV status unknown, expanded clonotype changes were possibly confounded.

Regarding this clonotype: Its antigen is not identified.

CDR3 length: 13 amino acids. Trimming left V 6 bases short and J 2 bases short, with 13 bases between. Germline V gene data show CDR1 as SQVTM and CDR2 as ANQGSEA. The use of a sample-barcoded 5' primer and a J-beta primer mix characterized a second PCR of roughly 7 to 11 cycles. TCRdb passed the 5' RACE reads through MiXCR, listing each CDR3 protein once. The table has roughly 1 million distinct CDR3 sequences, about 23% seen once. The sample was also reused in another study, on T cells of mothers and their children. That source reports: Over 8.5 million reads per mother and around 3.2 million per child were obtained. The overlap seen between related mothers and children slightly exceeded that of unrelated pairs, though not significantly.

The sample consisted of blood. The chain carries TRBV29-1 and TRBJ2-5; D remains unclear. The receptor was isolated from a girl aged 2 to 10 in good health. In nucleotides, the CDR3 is TGCAGCGTCGAACGCCCCTTTCAAGAGACCCAGTACTTC. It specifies CSVERPFQETQYF.